What follows are 8 T cell receptor beta chains derived from one specimen sequenced in a study of T cell repertoires and HLA-DP antigens. This table comes from immunoSEQ multiplex PCR, and its TCRdb copy is limited to in-frame clones, with some not included. The sample records some 110,000 clones, approximately 92% being singletons. These receptors are not linked to any known antigen. The sequencing input was CD4+ T cells from PBMCs. All receptors derive from a woman aged 18-35 years in good health and CMV-seronegative.

The chain carries TRBV11-2 and TRBJ2-3; 12 bases fit TRBD2. CDR3 length: 15 residues. The germline V gene has CDR1 SGHAT and CDR2 FQNNGV. With V trimmed by 8 bases and J by 6 bases, 9 bases remained unmatched. CDR3 coding DNA: TGTGCCAGCTCGAGGCTAGCGGGGGGGTGGGATACGCAGTATTTT. As protein: CASSRLAGGWDTQYF.

The rearrangement links TRBV28 to TRBJ2-5, with 12 nucleotides matching TRBD2. The CDR3 length is 15 residues. Per germline, CDR1 MDHEN and CDR2 SYDVKM. Germline trimming cut 4 bases from V and 5 bases from J; bases unmatched to any gene: 5. The CDR3, as DNA: TGTGCCAGCAGTTCTAGCGGGGGGGCCCGGGAGACCCAGTACTTC. Translating it yields CASSSSGGARETQYF.

V gene TRBV5-1 combines with J gene TRBJ2-3; 9 bases line up with TRBD2. Germline V gives CDR1 SGHRS, CDR2 YFSETQ. V lost 1 base to trimming and J lost 1 base; unmatched junction nucleotides: 4. This CDR3 region has 16 residues. The DNA for the CDR3 is TGCGCCAGCAGCTTGTGGGCTAGCGGGGGCACAGATACGCAGTATTTT. Its protein product is CASSLWASGGTDTQYF.

The chain carries TRBV18 and TRBJ2-3, with 7 bases fitting TRBD2. CDR1 KGHSH and CDR2 LQKENI come from the germline V gene. This CDR3 comprises 14 residues. V was pared by 0 bases and J by 15 bases, with 12 bases of the junction left unmatched. CDR3 bases: TGTGCCAGCTCACCACCCCCCGGGTCGAGCGGGAAATATTTT. Protein: CASSPPPGSSGKYF.

J is TRBJ1-1 and V is TRBV6-5; D gene unclear. Deletions cut 2 bases from V and 12 bases from J, with 19 bases between. The CDR3 is 14 amino acids. Germline CDR1 MNHEY, CDR2 SVGAGI. CDR3: CASSYDSGRPGTFF. CDR3 DNA sequence: TGTGCCAGCAGTTACGATTCAGGAAGACCGGGGACTTTCTTT.

The sample holds one count of this clone. The rearrangement uses TRBV7-7 and TRBJ2-2; 12 nucleotides agree with TRBD2. The CDR3 totals 14 residues. Germline V gene lookup returns CDR1 SSHAT and CDR2 FNYEAQ (reference sequence). In DNA, the CDR3 is TGTGCTAGCGCGACTAGCGGGAGCGCCGGGGAGCTGTTTTTT. It is translated as CASATSGSAGELFF.

The genes are TRBV20-1 and TRBJ1-1, with D tentatively TRBD1 (6 bases). CDR3 length equals 11 residues. Germline assignment: CDR1 DFQATT and CDR2 SNEGSKA (reference sequence). V gave up 7 bases and J gave up 1 base, with 7 bases separating them. The CDR3 reads CSVGGNTEAFF. CDR3 coding DNA: TGCAGTGTAGGGGGGAACACTGAAGCTTTCTTT.

The rearrangement joins TRBV5-1 to TRBJ1-1; 7 positions match TRBD1. The V and J ends lost 0 bases and 5 bases, in that order; junction bases with no gene match: 7. This CDR3 contains 15 residues. In germline, CDR1 is SGHRS, CDR2 YFSETQ. The CDR3 protein is CASSLVAGGRTEAFF. The DNA for the CDR3 is TGCGCCAGCAGCTTGGTGGCAGGGGGTAGGACTGAAGCTTTCTTT. The variable domain in full, with the rest retrieved from reference TRBV5-1 and TRBJ1-1, is KAGVTQTPRYLIKTRGQQVTLSCSPISGHRSVSWYQQTPGQGLQFLFEYFSETQRNKGNFPGRFSGRQFSNSRSEMNVSTLELGDSALYLCASSLVAGGRTEAFFGQGTRLTVV.